One sample yielded the 21 T cell receptor beta chains listed below, sequenced in a study of early T cells in non-severe SARS-CoV-2 infection. TCRdb processed the 5' RACE reads anew with MiXCR; each CDR3 protein has one entry. The sample includes some 57,000 distinct CDR3 sequences, 10% to 15% of them seen just once. The sequenced sample was whole blood. Receptors originate from an adult who was a healthcare worker with PCR-confirmed SARS-CoV-2 infection or an uninfected control (not recorded which).

This clonotype was picked up a small number of times. J is TRBJ1-6 and V is TRBV14; D is uncertain. Per germline, CDR1 SGHDN and CDR2 FVKESK. This CDR3 is built from 15 residues. V shed 4 bases and J shed 7 bases, with 14 bases lying between them. CDR3 sequence reads: CASSLDGRRNSPLHF. The CDR3 DNA follows: TGTGCCAGCAGCCTAGATGGACGGCGAAATTCACCCCTCCACTTT.

This clonotype was seen at least ten times. Here the CDR3 DNA reads TGTGCCAGCAATCCGACAGGGCGAGATGGCTACACCTTC. Amino acids: CASNPTGRDGYTF. The V and J genes are TRBV3-1 and TRBJ1-2, with 7 bases identical to TRBD1. J lost 6 bases, V lost 7 bases, and 8 bases had no gene match. The CDR3 has 13 amino acids. The germline V gene encodes CDR1 LGHDT and CDR2 YNNKEL (reference sequence).

The table lists this clonotype with many counts. The V call is TRBV7-2, the J call TRBJ2-1; 9 positions agree with TRBD1. CDR3 length: 16 amino acids. With V trimmed by 4 bases and J by 8 bases, 12 bases remained unmatched. CDR1 and CDR2 from the germline V gene are SGHTA and FQGNSA. CDR3 loop: CASSSRTGAQIYEQFF. CDR3 bases: TGTGCCAGCAGCTCCCGGACAGGGGCCCAGATATATGAGCAGTTCTTC.

This clonotype was counted between two and nine times. The chain recombines TRBV27 with TRBJ1-2; D is undetermined. V gave up 5 bases and J gave up 2 bases, with 21 bases separating them. The CDR3 has 17 residues. Germline-derived CDR1 and CDR2 are MNHEY and SMNVEV (reference sequence). This chain's CDR3 is CASSPLRTGGLNYGYTF. The CDR3 DNA sequence: TGTGCCAGCAGTCCGCTAAGGACGGGAGGTCTAAACTATGGCTACACCTTC.

This clonotype turned up a few times. The chain uses TRBV2 and TRBJ2-4; no clear D gene. This CDR3 is 13 amino acids long. Germline V lookup: CDR1 SNHLY, CDR2 FYNNEI. The V gene lost 4 bases and the J gene lost 0 bases, with 4 bases spanning the gap. In DNA form, the CDR3 reads TGTGCCAGCAGTGCGTCAGCCAAAAACATTCAGTACTTC. Amino acids: CASSASAKNIQYF.

This clonotype came up many times. The chain links TRBV13 to TRBJ1-6; 7 bases align to TRBD1. The CDR3 extends over 16 amino acids. The V segment lost 4 bases and the J segment 2 bases; nucleotides outside the gene matches: 5. The germline V gene has CDR1 PRHDT and CDR2 FYEKMQ (reference sequence). The CDR3 is CASSSGGTAYNSPLHF. DNA for the CDR3: TGTGCCAGCAGCTCCGGGGGGACAGCCTATAATTCACCCCTCCACTTT. Full variable domain (rest looked up from reference TRBV13 and TRBJ1-6): AAGVIQSPRHLIKEKRETATLKCYPIPRHDTVYWYQQGPGQDPQFLISFYEKMQSDKGSIPDRFSAQQFSDYHSELNMSSLELGDSALYFCASSSGGTAYNSPLHFGNGTRLTVT.

At least ten counts were recorded for this clonotype. The chain links TRBV6-5 to TRBJ2-1; TRBD2 aligns across 8 bases. From germline, CDR1 is MNHEY and CDR2 SVGAGI. After removal of 4 bases from V and 2 bases from J, the junction contained 4 bases not matched to a gene. This CDR3 has 15 residues. CDR3 amino acids: CASSWISGTYNEQFF. As DNA, the CDR3 is TGTGCCAGCAGTTGGATTAGCGGGACCTACAATGAGCAGTTCTTC.

The rearrangement uses TRBV6-5 and TRBJ2-3; 9 nucleotides match TRBD2. There are 16 residues in the CDR3. The V gene's germline CDR1 is MNHEY and CDR2 SVGAGI. Trimming at V came to 2 bases and at J to 3 bases, leaving 6 bases not matched to a gene. CDR3 DNA sequence: TGTGCCAGCAGTTACGTAGGTAGCGGGGGAACAGATACGCAGTATTTT. Its translation is CASSYVGSGGTDTQYF.

Ten or more counts support this clonotype. The gene calls are TRBV19 and TRBJ2-1, with TRBD2 matching over 8 bases. CDR3 length equals 17 residues. Trimming removed 3 bases from V and 8 bases from J; junction bases left unmatched: 15. Looked up from germline, CDR1 is LNHDA and CDR2 is SQIVND (reference sequence). The CDR3 sequence: CASSIRQQAGAFDEQFF. Here the CDR3 DNA reads TGTGCCAGTAGTATTCGTCAACAAGCGGGAGCATTCGATGAGCAGTTCTTC.

This clonotype was seen at least ten times. The chain uses TRBV20-1 and TRBJ1-5, with 7 bases that match TRBD1. Germline CDR1 DFQATT, CDR2 SNEGSKA (reference sequence). CDR3 length equals 14 residues. V shed 4 bases and J 2 bases; nucleotides not matched to a gene: 5. The CDR3 nucleotides read TGCAGTGCTATTGACAGGGAAGGCAATCAGCCCCAGCATTTT. It codes for CSAIDREGNQPQHF.

This clonotype has a handful of counts. The J gene is TRBJ2-5, the V gene TRBV29-1; possibly TRBD2 for D (5 bases). Germline CDR1 and CDR2: SQVTM and ANQGSEA. The CDR3 length is 15 residues. The V gene lost 5 bases and the J gene lost 8 bases, with 24 bases spanning the gap. CDR3: CSVRVLDFGSGTQYF. The DNA of the CDR3 is TGCAGCGTTCGCGTATTGGACTTCGGGTCGGGAACCCAGTACTTC. Full variable domain (remainder filled in from reference TRBV29-1 and TRBJ2-5): SAVISQKPSRDICQRGTSLTIQCQVDSQVTMMFWYRQQPGQSLTLIATANQGSEATYESGFVIDKFPISRPNLTFSTLTVSNMSPEDSSIYLCSVRVLDFGSGTQYFGPGTRLLVL.

About this clonotype: A read error may produce the germline difference seen at one junction end. The chain combines TRBV4-3 with TRBJ2-3; 10 bases are shared with TRBD2. Germline V CDR1 and CDR2: LGHNA, YSLEER. This CDR3 is 15 amino acids long. The CDR3 DNA follows: TGCGCCAGCAGCCATACTAGCGGGACCACAAATACGCAGTATTTT. It specifies CASSHTSGTTNTQYF.

The table lists this clonotype with a few counts. CDR3 in amino acids: CASSFGTVGRAYNEQFF. The CDR3 coding sequence is TGTGCCAGCAGTTTTGGGACGGTAGGACGGGCCTACAATGAGCAGTTCTTC. The chain is built from TRBV27 and TRBJ2-1, with D perhaps TRBD1 or TRBD2 (5 bases each). V was trimmed by 3 bases and J by 2 bases, leaving 17 bases between them. Germline V gene lookup returns CDR1 MNHEY and CDR2 SMNVEV (reference sequence). CDR3 length: 17 residues.

This clonotype has ten or more counts. This rearrangement joins TRBV6-2 or TRBV6-3 to TRBJ2-7, with no clear D. The V gene's germline CDR1 is MNHEY and CDR2 SVGEGT. Between the trimmed V and J ends, which lost 5 bases and 3 bases, there was a span of 11 bases. CDR3 length: 13 residues. CDR3 nucleotides: TGTGCCAGCAGTCGAACTATATACTACGAGCAGTACTTC. Translation: CASSRTIYYEQYF.

This clonotype occurred many times. The chain carries TRBV3-1 and TRBJ2-1; perhaps D is TRBD1 or TRBD2 (6 bases each). The CDR3 is 13 residues long. V lost 1 base and J 9 bases, leaving 10 bases between the germline ends. Looked up from germline, CDR1 is LGHDT and CDR2 is YNNKEL (reference sequence). The DNA of the CDR3 is TGTGCCAGCAGCCAAGCATCGGGGGCTGAGCAGTTCTTC. It codes for CASSQASGAEQFF.

V is TRBV28 and J is TRBJ2-1, with D maybe TRBD1 (5 bases). The germline V gene has CDR1 MDHEN and CDR2 SYDVKM. The CDR3 consists of 13 residues. Trimming cost V 5 bases and J 9 bases, with 14 bases left between them. The CDR3 region is CASSPPQGREQFF. The CDR3 DNA sequence: TGTGCCAGCAGTCCACCCCAGGGCCGTGAGCAGTTCTTC.

This clonotype was detected only a few times. V and J are TRBV5-1 and TRBJ2-6; D gene ambiguous. Germline V gene lookup returns CDR1 SGHRS and CDR2 YFSETQ. The V and J ends lost 1 base and 7 bases respectively, with 12 bases between them. The CDR3 length is 15 residues. CDR3 nucleotide sequence: TGCGCCAGCAGCTTGTCGCCCGCGGAAGCCAACGTCCTGACTTTC. Protein product: CASSLSPAEANVLTF.

This chain joins TRBV4-2 and TRBJ1-3; no clear D. Germline V gives CDR1 LGHNA, CDR2 YNFKEQ. The V and J ends lost 0 bases and 5 bases respectively, with 11 bases between them. This CDR3 is built from 15 residues. CDR3 sequence: CASSQETGRRNTIYF. CDR3 nucleotide sequence: TGTGCCAGCAGCCAAGAAACGGGCCGTCGAAACACCATATATTTT.

In its sample, this clonotype was seen many times. This sequence joins TRBV9 and TRBJ2-3; 12 bases match TRBD2. Germline V gives CDR1 SGDLS, CDR2 YYNGEE. The CDR3 consists of 15 residues. The V gene end was trimmed by 5 bases and the J gene end by 3 bases; junction bases not matched to a gene: 4. The CDR3 nucleotides read TGTGCCAGCAGGAAGGGGACTAGCGGGACAGATACGCAGTATTTT. Translation: CASRKGTSGTDTQYF. The complete variable domain, with remaining parts taken from reference TRBV9 and TRBJ2-3, reads DSGVTQTPKHLITATGQRVTLRCSPRSGDLSVYWYQQSLDQGLQFLIQYYNGEERAKGNILERFSAQQFPDLHSELNLSSLELGDSALYFCASRKGTSGTDTQYFGPGTRLTVL.

This clonotype was recorded at least ten times. The rearrangement links TRBV12-3 or TRBV12-4 to TRBJ2-1; tentatively, D is TRBD1 (5 bases). The CDR3 length is 16 residues. V was cut by 4 bases and J by 7 bases, with 20 bases left in between. The CDR3 nucleotides read TGTGCCAGCAGTTCCCGAGCAGGGATCGGTTCGAATGAGCAGTTCTTC. It encodes CASSSRAGIGSNEQFF.

The table lists this clonotype with a few counts. The chain recombines TRBV12-3 or TRBV12-4 with TRBJ1-4, with TRBD1 as a possible D gene (5 bases). The length of the CDR3 is 15 residues. Trimming cost V 0 bases and J 7 bases, with 12 bases left between them. Written as DNA, the CDR3 is TGTGCCAGCAGTTTAGCGCTCCGGGGCGGTGAAAAACTGTTTTTT. Its protein product is CASSLALRGGEKLFF.